The 28 T cell receptor beta chains reported below all come from one sample, sequenced in a study of radiation and T cells in renal cell carcinoma. The method was immunoSEQ multiplex PCR; TCRdb's version includes in-frame clones alone and lacks a portion of them. This sample has about 160,000 clones, with around 90% found just once. As for time point: baseline pretreatment blood. Treatment noted: 15 Gy SBRT to primary tumor, nephrectomy 4 weeks later. The sequencing used blood, collected from a patient whose treatment included radiotherapy and nephrectomy. The receptors stem from a woman aged 70-85 years with renal cell carcinoma.

The rearrangement joins TRBV10-1 to TRBJ1-6; 7 bases are a match to TRBD1. Germline V gene data show CDR1 as WNHNN and CDR2 as SYGVQD (reference sequence). CDR3 length: 15 amino acids. With 8 bases clipped from V and 5 bases from J, the junction kept 9 bases outside the gene matches. CDR3 loop: CASPRTGQDNSPLHF. The CDR3, as DNA: TGCGCCAGCCCAAGGACAGGACAGGATAATTCACCCCTCCACTTT.

The chain is built from TRBV27 and TRBJ2-1, with unresolved D. This CDR3 is built from 15 residues. Trimming took 1 base from V and 2 from J, leaving 9 bases between them. Per the germline V gene, CDR1 is MNHEY and CDR2 is SMNVEV (reference sequence). CDR3 coding DNA: TGTGCCAGCAGTTTATACCCCGGACCCTACAATGAGCAGTTCTTC. This gives the protein CASSLYPGPYNEQFF.

The CDR3 spells CASRPGHLLVGELFF. CDR3 nucleotides: TGTGCCAGCAGGCCGGGACACCTCTTGGTCGGGGAGCTGTTTTTT. This chain links TRBV6-1 with TRBJ2-2, with D possibly TRBD1 on 6 matching bases. With 6 bases removed from V and 7 bases from J, the gap between germline ends came to 18 bases. Germline assignment: CDR1 MNHNS and CDR2 SASEGT. CDR3 length: 15 residues.

This chain links TRBV28 with TRBJ2-2; unclear D gene. Germline assignment: CDR1 MDHEN and CDR2 SYDVKM. V shed 3 bases and J shed 0 bases, with 8 bases lying between them. This CDR3 has 15 amino acids. CDR3 residues: CASSFPNANTGELFF. CDR3 sequence (DNA): TGTGCCAGCAGTTTCCCCAACGCGAACACCGGGGAGCTGTTTTTT.

The V and J genes are TRBV6-1 and TRBJ2-2; TRBD2 aligns across 12 bases. The CDR3 length is 17 residues. J gave up 5 bases and V 2 bases, and 6 bases lay outside the gene matches. Germline lookup yields CDR1 MNHNS and CDR2 SASEGT. CDR3 in amino acids: CASSERLAGGSTGELFF. The CDR3 region has the DNA TGTGCCAGCAGTGAACGGCTAGCGGGGGGGAGTACCGGGGAGCTGTTTTTT.

This sequence joins TRBV6-4 and TRBJ2-3; 10 nucleotides align to TRBD1. The germline V gene encodes CDR1 MRHNA and CDR2 SNTAGT. CDR3 length: 15 residues. Trimming removed 3 bases from V and 3 bases from J; junction bases left unmatched: 3. CDR3 bases: TGTGCCAGCAGTGAGACAGGGGGCGGTACAGATACGCAGTATTTT. This translates into CASSETGGGTDTQYF.

This chain connects TRBV4-1 to TRBJ2-4; no firm D call. Trimming removed 1 base at V and 3 bases at J, with 10 bases between. CDR3 length equals 15 residues. The germline gives CDR1 MGHRA, CDR2 YSYEKL. Here the CDR3 DNA reads TGCGCCAGCAGCCAAGTTTTGTTGGGCAAAAACATTCAGTACTTC. Translation: CASSQVLLGKNIQYF.

The V and J genes are TRBV6-1 and TRBJ2-7; 11 bases fit TRBD2. The J segment lost 0 bases and the V segment lost 1 base, leaving 8 bases of the junction unmatched. The V gene's germline CDR1 is MNHNS and CDR2 SASEGT. CDR3 length equals 18 residues. CDR3 DNA: TGTGCCAGCAGTGAAGGGGCTAGCGGGGGGACCAGCTCCTACGAGCAGTACTTC. It is translated as CASSEGASGGTSSYEQYF.

J is TRBJ2-2 and V is TRBV19; TRBD2 might be the D (5 bases). Germline CDR1 is LNHDA and CDR2 is SQIVND (reference sequence). The CDR3 consists of 14 residues. Trimming cost V 3 bases and J 4 bases, with 9 bases left between them. This CDR3 reads CASSIGVRTGELFF. As DNA, the CDR3 is TGTGCCAGTAGTATCGGGGTCCGCACCGGGGAGCTGTTTTTT.

The chain links TRBV2 to TRBJ1-1; tentative D call: TRBD1 (5 bases). Per germline, CDR1 SNHLY and CDR2 FYNNEI. V lost 2 bases and J 4 bases, leaving 23 bases between the germline ends. CDR3 size: 18 residues. The CDR3 sequence: CASSERIEAGRRGTEAFF. CDR3 sequence (DNA): TGTGCCAGCAGTGAAAGGATTGAGGCAGGGCGGCGGGGCACTGAAGCTTTCTTT.

This chain links TRBV5-4 with TRBJ2-2, with D hard to call. Trimming removed 0 bases from V and 1 base from J, with 7 bases in between. Germline V CDR1 and CDR2: SGHNT, YYREEE (reference sequence). The CDR3 contains 15 residues. CDR3 loop: CASSLGSLNTGELFF. The DNA of the CDR3 is TGTGCCAGCAGCTTGGGCAGCCTGAACACCGGGGAGCTGTTTTTT. Full variable domain (outside the CDR3, taken from reference TRBV5-4 and TRBJ2-2): ETGVTQSPTHLIKTRGQQVTLRCSSQSGHNTVSWYQQALGQGPQFIFQYYREEENGRGNFPPRFSGLQFPNYSSELNVNALELDDSALYLCASSLGSLNTGELFFGEGSRLTVL.

The rearrangement joins TRBV2 to TRBJ2-7; weak D call: TRBD1 (5 bases). The V gene's germline CDR1 is SNHLY and CDR2 FYNNEI. V lost 3 bases, J lost 5 bases, and 11 bases lay in between. This CDR3 is built from 13 residues. The CDR3 sequence: CASSDLGVNEQYF. CDR3 coding DNA: TGTGCCAGCAGTGATTTAGGGGTCAACGAGCAGTACTTC.

The chain is built from TRBV5-1 and TRBJ2-1; TRBD2 matches 7 bases. The CDR3 consists of 16 residues. V shed 0 bases and J 8 bases; nucleotides not matched to a gene: 11. CDR1 is SGHRS and CDR2 is YFSETQ in the germline V gene. The CDR3, as DNA: TGCGCCAGCAGCTTGGCCCCTGGGGGAGGGAACGATGAGCAGTTCTTC. Its translation is CASSLAPGGGNDEQFF.

V and J are TRBV5-1 and TRBJ2-3; the match to TRBD1 covers 7 bases. Trimming took 4 bases from V and 2 from J; bases not matched to a gene: 4. This CDR3 contains 14 residues. Germline lookup yields CDR1 SGHRS and CDR2 YFSETQ. The CDR3 coding sequence is TGCGCCAGCAGCATACAGGGGACCACAGATACGCAGTATTTT. Translated, it gives CASSIQGTTDTQYF.

The chain couples TRBV14 to TRBJ1-6; D is unresolved. This CDR3 contains 14 residues. Germline V gives CDR1 SGHDN, CDR2 FVKESK. The V and J ends lost 2 bases and 9 bases respectively, with 11 bases between them. The CDR3 region has the DNA TGTGCCAGCAGCCAATTATGGGGAGGTTCACCCCTCCACTTT. Its protein product is CASSQLWGGSPLHF.

The V call is TRBV15, the J call TRBJ2-5; 12 bases fit TRBD1. V trimming: 8 bases; J trimming: 5 bases; junction bases outside the gene matches: 6. In germline, CDR1 is LNHNV, CDR2 YYDKDF (reference sequence). There are 14 residues in the CDR3. Written as DNA, the CDR3 is TGTGCCACCGGGACGGGACAGGGGGCCGAGACCCAGTACTTC. Protein: CATGTGQGAETQYF.

This chain links TRBV6-1 with TRBJ1-6; D is unresolved. CDR1 MNHNS and CDR2 SASEGT come from the germline V gene. This CDR3 comprises 15 residues. Trimming shortened V by 7 bases and J by 0 bases, and 10 bases separated the two germline ends. The CDR3 bases are TGTGCCAGCACCCCCGCAAGCTCCTATAATTCACCCCTCCACTTT. Amino acid sequence: CASTPASSYNSPLHF.

The chain carries TRBV5-1 and TRBJ2-1, with TRBD1 identical over 8 bases. After removal of 0 bases from V and 4 bases from J, the junction contained 6 bases not matched to a gene. The CDR3 has 16 residues. Germline V gives CDR1 SGHRS, CDR2 YFSETQ. This chain's CDR3 is CASSLGQGAFYNEQFF. CDR3 DNA sequence: TGCGCCAGCAGCTTGGGGCAGGGGGCATTTTACAATGAGCAGTTCTTC.

The chain has TRBV5-1 and TRBJ2-1; a possible D gene is TRBD2 (6 bases). Trimming removed 4 bases at V and 1 base at J, with 18 bases between. The germline CDR1 and CDR2 sequences are SGHRS and YFSETQ. The CDR3 contains 17 residues. CDR3: CASSPLGTSISYNEQFF. The CDR3 coding sequence is TGCGCCAGCAGCCCCCTGGGAACTAGCATTTCCTACAATGAGCAGTTCTTC.

This chain joins TRBV28 and TRBJ1-1; the D gene is possibly TRBD1 (6 bases). Germline assignment: CDR1 MDHEN and CDR2 SYDVKM. The CDR3 runs 14 residues. The V gene lost 8 bases and the J gene lost 3 bases, with 16 bases spanning the gap. CDR3 protein: CASPIGGLHTEAFF. CDR3 DNA sequence: TGTGCCAGCCCAATAGGGGGGCTTCACACTGAAGCTTTCTTT.

The chain uses TRBV2 and TRBJ1-1; D uncertain. The CDR3 spans 13 residues. Germline V gene sequence: CDR1 SNHLY, CDR2 FYNNEI. Between the trimmed V and J ends, which lost 7 bases and 0 bases, there was a span of 9 bases. CDR3 in DNA: TGTGCCAGCAAGGTGCAGTTGAACACTGAAGCTTTCTTT. The encoded protein is CASKVQLNTEAFF.

This clone was seen a single time. The chain combines TRBV28 with TRBJ2-1; D is uncertain. V was trimmed by 6 bases and J by 5 bases, leaving 5 bases between them. This CDR3 is 11 amino acids long. CDR1 and CDR2 from the germline V gene are MDHEN and SYDVKM. CDR3: CASSTHNEQFF. The CDR3 bases are TGTGCCAGCAGCACCCACAATGAGCAGTTCTTC.

The V gene is TRBV2, the J gene TRBJ1-5, with D maybe TRBD1 (6 bases). The V and J ends lost 10 bases and 3 bases respectively, with 19 bases between them. There are 15 residues in the CDR3. The germline gives CDR1 SNHLY, CDR2 FYNNEI. CDR3 residues: CATSSGEGVNQPQHF. In DNA form, the CDR3 reads TGTGCCACTTCCTCAGGGGAGGGCGTCAATCAGCCCCAGCATTTT. Supplemented by reference TRBV2 and TRBJ1-5, the full variable domain reads EPEVTQTPSHQVTQMGQEVILRCVPISNHLYFYWYRQILGQKVEFLVSFYNNEISEKSEIFDDQFSVERPDGSNFTLKIRSTKLEDSAMYFCATSSGEGVNQPQHFGDGTRLSIL.

V is TRBV7-3 and J is TRBJ2-1; TRBD1 matches 7 bases. This CDR3 is built from 13 residues. CDR1 is SGHTA, CDR2 FQGTGA, per germline. Trimming took 5 bases from V and 5 from J; bases not matched to a gene: 3. CDR3 sequence reads: CASSITGDNEQFF. The CDR3 DNA reads TGTGCCAGCAGCATTACAGGGGACAATGAGCAGTTCTTC.

This chain links TRBV28 with TRBJ2-6; TRBD2 agrees at 8 bases. The ends lost 7 bases at V and 1 base at J; junction bases unmatched: 3. CDR3 length: 15 amino acids. Germline CDR1 MDHEN, CDR2 SYDVKM. CDR3 loop: CASTPGGSGANVLTF. The DNA of the CDR3 is TGTGCCAGCACCCCGGGGGGGTCTGGGGCCAACGTCCTGACTTTC.

The CDR3 protein is CASRLHSGTSQGPGNTEAFF. CDR3 nucleotide sequence: TGTGCAAGTCGCTTACATTCGGGGACTTCACAGGGGCCGGGGAACACTGAAGCTTTCTTT. The chain carries TRBV12-2 and TRBJ1-1; the tabulated D call, TRBD1, remains unverified against the DNA. TRBV12-2 is deemed a pseudogene. The CDR3 has 20 residues.

A word on this clone: The junction and the germline gene differ at one end; a read error may be behind it. This chain joins TRBV6-5 and TRBJ2-3; the D is unclear. CDR1 and CDR2 from the germline V gene are MNHEY and SVGAGI. This CDR3 region has 15 residues. CDR3 residues: CASSYSGSSKDTQYF. The CDR3 coding sequence is TGTGCCAGCAGTTACTCAGGAAGTAGCAAAGATACGCAGTATTTT.

As to this clone: This same CDR3 is encoded by further DNA sequences in the sample. This CDR3 reads CASSLRQNTEAFF. CDR3 DNA: TGTGCCAGCAGCTTAAGACAGAACACTGAAGCTTTCTTT. V usage is TRBV11-3 and J usage is TRBJ1-1; D unclear. Germline CDR1 SGHNT, CDR2 YENEEA. The ends were cut back, 2 bases at V and 1 base at J, with 5 bases in the middle. This CDR3 spans 13 amino acids.